Presented here are 9 T cell receptor beta chains from one specimen sequenced in a study of cytomegalovirus exposure and HLA in healthy donors. It was with 60 Vbeta and 13 Jbeta primers that the PCR ran. Repertoires were generated with immunoSEQ multiplex PCR, while TCRdb's copy carries only in-frame clones and drops some. The data hold 150,000 to 200,000 clones, with around 79% observed a single time. The specimen sequenced was PBMCs. The receptors here all came from a woman between 45 and 65 years old in good health and CMV-seronegative.

This chain uses TRBV7-9 with TRBJ1-1; D uncertain. V gave up 7 bases and J gave up 1 base, with 13 bases separating them. Germline V gene lookup returns CDR1 SEHNR and CDR2 FQNEAQ (reference sequence). The CDR3 sequence is 14 residues long. CDR3 sequence: CASTNRGRNTEAFF. CDR3 sequence (DNA): TGTGCCAGCACCAACCGAGGGAGGAACACTGAAGCTTTCTTT.

The chain combines TRBV7-9 with TRBJ2-1; D not resolved. This CDR3 spans 15 amino acids. Trimming cost V 3 bases and J 9 bases, with 18 bases left between them. CDR1 is SEHNR, CDR2 FQNEAQ, per germline (reference sequence). CDR3: CASSFRSLGSGEQFF. The CDR3 nucleotides read TGTGCCAGCAGCTTTCGATCTCTTGGGTCAGGTGAGCAGTTCTTC.

The rearrangement uses TRBV7-2 and TRBJ1-2; 7 positions agree with TRBD1. Unmatched junction bases numbered 7, after V lost 5 bases and J lost 4 bases. CDR1 is SGHTA, CDR2 FQGNSA, per germline. The CDR3 loop spans 14 amino acids. CDR3 in DNA: TGTGCCAGCAGCCCCAGACAGGGATCCTATGGCTACACCTTC. It is translated as CASSPRQGSYGYTF. Drawing the rest from reference TRBV7-2 and TRBJ1-2, the complete variable domain is GAGVSQSPSNKVTEKGKDVELRCDPISGHTALYWYRQSLGQGLEFLIYFQGNSAPDKSGLPSDRFSAERTGGSVSTLTIQRTQQEDSAVYLCASSPRQGSYGYTFGSGTRLTVV.

The gene calls are TRBV29-1 and TRBJ1-3; 8 nucleotides line up with TRBD1. Germline loops: CDR1 SQVTM, CDR2 ANQGSEA. Trimming took 7 bases from V and 0 from J; bases not matched to a gene: 2. CDR3 length: 13 residues. CDR3 loop: CSGQGTSGNTIYF. The CDR3 DNA reads as TGCAGCGGACAGGGGACCTCTGGAAACACCATATATTTT.

This clone was seen a single time. The chain carries TRBV30 and TRBJ1-2; 7 bases map to TRBD1. Germline values: CDR1 GTSNPN, CDR2 SVGIG (reference sequence). CDR3 length: 13 amino acids. V lost 5 bases to trimming and J lost 2 bases; unmatched junction nucleotides: 5. CDR3 residues: CAWASGQNYGYTF. CDR3 nucleotide sequence: TGTGCCTGGGCCTCGGGACAGAACTATGGCTACACCTTC.

In DNA, the CDR3 is TGCAGCGTTGATCGGGCGGGGGGGATAGATACGCAGTATTTT. Its translation: CSVDRAGGIDTQYF. The V gene is TRBV29-1, the J gene TRBJ2-3, with 9 bases matching TRBD2. The CDR3 has 14 amino acids. V lost 3 bases to trimming and J lost 5 bases; unmatched junction nucleotides: 6. Germline CDR1 and CDR2: SQVTM and ANQGSEA.

V is TRBV30 and J is TRBJ1-2; D not resolved. Looked up from germline, CDR1 is GTSNPN and CDR2 is SVGIG (reference sequence). V was pared by 3 bases and J by 4 bases, with 15 bases between. The CDR3 has 14 residues. The CDR3 coding sequence is TGTGCCTGGAGCCAGACTCCCGATGGCTATGGCTACACCTTC. Protein product: CAWSQTPDGYGYTF.

This clone was observed a handful of times. The chain combines TRBV27 with TRBJ2-7; D perhaps matches TRBD1 (6 bases). Germline V gives CDR1 MNHEY, CDR2 SMNVEV (reference sequence). The CDR3 has 14 residues. Between the trimmed V and J ends, which lost 1 base and 6 bases, there was a span of 13 bases. The CDR3 spells CASSLLTGIAEQYF. The CDR3 coding sequence is TGTGCCAGCAGTTTATTGACAGGAATCGCCGAGCAGTACTTC.

The V and J genes are TRBV28 and TRBJ2-7; 9 positions agree with TRBD1. Germline-derived CDR1 and CDR2 are MDHEN and SYDVKM. The CDR3 is 17 residues long. V lost 5 bases and J lost 2; bases outside the gene matches: 13. The CDR3 nucleotides are TGTGCCAGCAGTACCCGGGACAGGGCCTTTGGGGCCTACGAGCAGTACTTC. Translating gives CASSTRDRAFGAYEQYF. Supplemented by reference TRBV28 and TRBJ2-7, the full variable domain reads DVKVTQSSRYLVKRTGEKVFLECVQDMDHENMFWYRQDPGLGLRLIYFSYDVKMKEKGDIPEGYSVSREKKERFSLILESASTNQTSMYLCASSTRDRAFGAYEQYFGPGTRLTVT.